This T cell receptor (beta chain) was found in a study of Tregs in tolerant kidney transplant recipients. By frequency, this clone is medium-sized (0.01 to 0.1%). The CDR3 end lies 3 residues beyond the end of the read and is filled in from the germline J gene. V shed 4 bases and J shed 2 bases, with 12 bases lying between them. This CDR3 spans 14 amino acids. Germline V lookup: CDR1 MNHEY, CDR2 SVGEGT. Some clones are missing from TCRdb's copy, which holds only in-frame ones; the method was immunoSEQ multiplex PCR. The listing records about 6,000 clones. Related graft donors supplied nonmyeloablative bone marrow transplants, and mixed chimerism was transient. CD4+CD25+CD127- Tregs, CD4+CD25- non-Tregs, CD4 and CD8 cells were sorted.

This clonotype originated in a human patient who received a combined kidney and bone marrow transplant. Some T cells may have come from the graft donor. The chain joins TRBV6-2 or TRBV6-3 to TRBJ2-7; no reliable D call. The material was CD8+ T cells from blood (PBMCs), obtained 12 months after the transplant. The CDR3 bases that were read are TGTGCCAGCAGTTCCTTAACGGGTCCCTACGAG. Protein product: CASSSLTGPYE. The CDR3 in full is CASSSLTGPYEQYF.